The TCR beta chain described here comes from a study of CD8 T cells in Susac syndrome (dated by TCRdb to the late 2010s). In terms of the full investigation: The study used repertoire sequencing to test whether antigen drove CD8+ T cell activation and differentiation in Susac syndrome. CD8+ T cell repertoire clonality was compared between about a dozen healthy donors, some 14 Susac syndrome patients and roughly 15 multiple sclerosis patients.

With regard to this clonotype: Its target antigen remains unknown. Per-base quality was not reported, and no clone a single base away is much larger than it.

Study-wide findings and limitations: The study acknowledged that relatively few individuals were included in the TCR sequencing and HLA analysis.

Peripheral blood CD8+ and CD4+ T cells from healthy donors, Susac syndrome patients and multiple sclerosis patients were profiled using high-throughput TCR beta sequencing. Treatment-naive patients with stable or active relapsing-remitting disease fulfilling revised McDonald criteria were used as multiple sclerosis controls. Bulk CD8+ and CD4+ T cells were purified magnetically by negative isolation, whereas CD8+ TEMRA cells were enriched by FACS. Blood was collected in EDTA tubes and processed within 24 hours, with PBMCs isolated through density gradient centrifugation. PBMCs intended for TCR sequencing were cryopreserved in liquid nitrogen and thawed later in a water bath at 37 degrees C. A purity of at least 90% was achieved for sorted or isolated CD4+, CD8+ and CD8+ TEMRA cells. RNA was extracted with the RNeasy kit and about 0.5 to 1 ug was reverse transcribed using random hexamers. TCR beta CDR3 regions were amplified with the immunoSEQ multiplex PCR assay covering 54 Vbeta and 13 Jbeta segments. To correct PCR amplification bias, a synthetic template baseline was used for both primer optimization and computational correction. On the authors' methods: Reads were assigned to V, D and J genes according to IMGT and analyzed in immunoSEQ Analyzer, with only productive sequences retained. To calculate clonality, Shannon entropy was normalized by log2 of the number of productive unique sequences and then subtracted from one. For each patient and control, public and private clones were evaluated within the 100 most prevalent clones. A clone was defined as Susac-specific if it was absent from the healthy and MS cohorts, from about 1,100 published viral clones and from other ImmuneACCESS disease sequences. Clones were called with MiXCR by TCRdb after fastp trimmed the public reads at Q25, and only in-frame beta chains were retained. Identical CDR3 protein sequences are pooled into one entry, listed with their most common genes and DNA. The V and J calls were not made by the authors but by TCRdb's processing. In all, the sample holds under 200,000 distinct CDR3 sequences, and 85% to 95% of those were seen once. Of the sample, 0.15% to 0.2% is held by the ten largest clones.

The sequencing sample was made of CD8+ T cells from PBMCs. This TCR came from a human donor with multiple sclerosis.

The sequenced DNA is TGCAGTGCTCGAAATGACAGGGCCTCGTATGGCTACACCTTC. Its translation is CSARNDRASYGYTF. This sequence uses TRBV20-1 and TRBJ1-2, with 7 bases matching TRBD1. Its CDR3 holds 14 amino acids, cysteine through phenylalanine. Only the CDR3 region is kept as DNA, spanning 42 bases read in frame from base 1. The junction shows trimming of 5 bases on V and 5 bases on J, and the gene matches do not reach 11 bases of it. CDR1 and CDR2 were assigned from the germline V gene (reference sequence) as DFQATT and SNEGSKA.